The 20 T cell receptor beta chains below come from one sample, sequenced in a study of blood T cell repertoires in COVID-19. Assay used: immunoSEQ multiplex PCR; TCRdb lists only in-frame clones, some missing. The sample shows 150,000 to 200,000 clones, approximately 88% of them seen only once. The sequenced material came from peripheral blood. The receptor set was obtained from a human donor in a cohort sampled during active COVID-19.

The chain recombines TRBV28 with TRBJ2-1, with 9 bases aligning to TRBD1. After removal of 5 bases from V and 11 bases from J, the junction contained 13 bases not matched to a gene. Germline values: CDR1 MDHEN, CDR2 SYDVKM. The CDR3 sequence is 15 residues long. CDR3 sequence reads: CASSPPGQGIIKQFF. Here the CDR3 DNA reads TGTGCCAGCAGTCCTCCGGGACAGGGAATTATAAAGCAGTTCTTC.

The gene calls are TRBV5-3 and TRBJ1-3; D unclear. TRBV5-3 is filed as an ORF, its function uncertain. The CDR3 is 15 residues long. V lost 4 bases, J lost 2 bases, and 13 bases lay in between. This CDR3 is CARSQAGCTGNTIYF. The CDR3 bases are TGTGCCAGAAGCCAGGCGGGTTGCACTGGAAACACCATATATTTT.

This clone has more than one count but fewer than ten. The V and J genes are TRBV11-1 and TRBJ1-1; maybe TRBD1 (6 bases). Germline V gene lookup returns CDR1 SGHAT and CDR2 FQDESV (reference sequence). V was trimmed by 5 bases and J by 2 bases, leaving 15 bases between them. The CDR3 contains 15 residues. The CDR3 DNA reads as TGTGCCAGCAGCCCTCCTCCGACAGGTAACACTGAAGCTTTCTTT. Translation gives CASSPPPTGNTEAFF. The full variable domain, rest sourced from reference TRBV11-1 and TRBJ1-1, is EAEVAQSPRYKITEKSQAVAFWCDPISGHATLYWYRQILGQGPELLVQFQDESVVDDSQLPKDRFSAERLKGVDSTLKIQPAELGDSAMYLCASSPPPTGNTEAFFGQGTRLTVV.

With respect to this clone: The same CDR3 can be traced to other DNA sequences in this sample. The chain uses TRBV30 and TRBJ2-5, with 12 bases identical to TRBD2. The CDR3 sequence is 15 residues long. Looked up from germline, CDR1 is GTSNPN and CDR2 is SVGIG (reference sequence). Unmatched junction bases numbered 4, after V lost 1 base and J lost 4 bases. The CDR3 loop is CAWSGLAGGRETQYF. CDR3 in DNA: TGTGCCTGGAGTGGGCTAGCGGGGGGGCGAGAGACCCAGTACTTC.

The chain joins TRBV5-5 to TRBJ1-6; D is unresolved. This CDR3 region has 15 residues. Germline CDR1 is SGHKS and CDR2 is YYEKEE (reference sequence). Deletions cut 1 base from V and 7 bases from J, with 12 bases between. This CDR3 is CASSLLLKRNSPLHF. CDR3 bases: TGTGCCAGCAGCTTGTTGTTGAAGAGGAATTCACCCCTCCACTTT. Variable domain in full (rest from reference TRBV5-5 and TRBJ1-6): DAGVTQSPTHLIKTRGQQVTLRCSPISGHKSVSWYQQVLGQGPQFIFQYYEKEERGRGNFPDRFSARQFPNYSSELNVNALLLGDSALYLCASSLLLKRNSPLHFGNGTRLTVT.

CDR3 bases: TGTGCCAGCAGCCGACTGGGACTTTACAATGAGCAGTTCTTC. Residues: CASSRLGLYNEQFF. The chain employs TRBV7-8 and TRBJ2-1; tentative D call: TRBD2 (6 bases). The CDR3 loop spans 14 amino acids. Germline loops: CDR1 SGHVS, CDR2 FQNEAQ. Trimming removed 5 bases at V and 4 bases at J, with 12 bases between. The variable domain in full, completed from reference TRBV7-8 and TRBJ2-1, reads GAGVSQSPRYKVAKRGQDVALRCDPISGHVSLFWYQQALGQGPEFLTYFQNEAQLDKSGLPSDRFFAERPEGSVSTLKIQRTQQEDSAVYLCASSRLGLYNEQFFGPGTRLTVL.

J is TRBJ1-3 and V is TRBV10-3; D is undetermined. This CDR3 region has 17 residues. V gave up 6 bases and J gave up 7 bases, with 25 bases separating them. CDR1 is ENHRY and CDR2 is SYGVKD in the germline V gene. CDR3: CAIRPASPGERQNTIYF. In DNA, the CDR3 is TGTGCCATCAGACCCGCTAGTCCCGGGGAGAGGCAGAACACCATATATTTT.

The chain has TRBV11-2 and TRBJ2-7; 8 bases are a match to TRBD2. Unmatched junction bases numbered 6, after V lost 5 bases and J lost 3 bases. The CDR3 is made up of 14 amino acids. The germline CDR1 and CDR2 sequences are SGHAT and FQNNGV. This CDR3 is CASSPRLAFYEQYF. In DNA form, the CDR3 reads TGTGCCAGCAGCCCGCGACTAGCGTTCTACGAGCAGTACTTC.

The rearrangement links TRBV28 to TRBJ2-7, with 7 bases aligning to TRBD2. The J segment lost 2 bases and the V segment lost 8 bases, leaving 15 bases of the junction unmatched. This CDR3 is built from 16 residues. The germline V gene has CDR1 MDHEN and CDR2 SYDVKM. The CDR3 DNA follows: TGTGCCAGCCTCCTTCGTTCGGGACTACCAACCTACGAGCAGTACTTC. Its protein is CASLLRSGLPTYEQYF.

This rearrangement joins TRBV11-3 to TRBJ2-1, with TRBD2 identical over 9 bases. Germline trimming cut 5 bases from V and 0 bases from J; bases unmatched to any gene: 8. Per germline, CDR1 SGHNT and CDR2 YENEEA. The CDR3 is made up of 17 amino acids. CDR3: CASSPYSGSGSYNEQFF. The CDR3 nucleotides read TGTGCCAGCAGCCCGTATAGCGGGAGTGGCTCCTACAATGAGCAGTTCTTC. Variable domain in full (rest from reference TRBV11-3 and TRBJ2-1): EAGVVQSPRYKIIEKKQPVAFWCNPISGHNTLYWYLQNLGQGPELLIRYENEEAVDDSQLPKDRFSAERLKGVDSTLKIQPAELGDSAVYLCASSPYSGSGSYNEQFFGPGTRLTVL.

The J gene is TRBJ2-6, the V gene TRBV5-1; tentative D call: TRBD1 (6 bases). Trimming took off 2 bases at V and 0 bases at J, with 12 bases between the two ends. Germline V gene lookup returns CDR1 SGHRS and CDR2 YFSETQ. This CDR3 comprises 17 residues. The CDR3 is CASSFGGQLSGANVLTF. The CDR3 region has the DNA TGCGCCAGCAGCTTCGGCGGACAGCTCTCTGGGGCCAACGTCCTGACTTTC. Together with reference TRBV5-1 and TRBJ2-6, the CDR3 gives the full variable domain: KAGVTQTPRYLIKTRGQQVTLSCSPISGHRSVSWYQQTPGQGLQFLFEYFSETQRNKGNFPGRFSGRQFSNSRSEMNVSTLELGDSALYLCASSFGGQLSGANVLTFGAGSRLTVL.

The chain carries TRBV18 and TRBJ2-7, with TRBD1 identical over 8 bases. Germline CDR1 and CDR2: KGHSH and LQKENI. The CDR3 is 14 amino acids. V was pared by 3 bases and J by 6 bases, with 7 bases of the junction left unmatched. In DNA, the CDR3 is TGTGCCAGCTCACCGAAGACAGGGGATGGCGAGCAGTACTTC. It specifies CASSPKTGDGEQYF. Filled out from reference TRBV18 and TRBJ2-7, the complete variable domain reads NAGVMQNPRHLVRRRGQEARLRCSPMKGHSHVYWYRQLPEEGLKFMVYLQKENIIDESGMPKERFSAEFPKEGPSILRIQQVVRGDSAAYFCASSPKTGDGEQYFGPGTRLTVT.

With respect to this clone: Relative to the germline gene, one junction end is altered; a read error may explain this. The chain joins TRBV6-2 or TRBV6-3 to TRBJ2-7; D might be TRBD2 (5 bases). CDR3 length: 13 residues. Germline V gives CDR1 MNHEY, CDR2 SVGEGT. CDR3 DNA sequence: TGTGCCAGCAGTTACTCGAGCGAGGGATCGGGTTCCTTC. This translates into CASSYSSEGSGSF.

The V gene is TRBV28, the J gene TRBJ1-5; D remains ambiguous. The CDR3 has 11 residues. The V and J ends lost 3 bases and 6 bases respectively, with 3 bases between them. From germline, CDR1 is MDHEN and CDR2 SYDVKM. CDR3 in DNA: TGTGCCAGCAGTTTCAGTCAGCCCCAGCATTTT. Amino acids: CASSFSQPQHF. Drawing the rest from reference TRBV28 and TRBJ1-5, the complete variable domain is DVKVTQSSRYLVKRTGEKVFLECVQDMDHENMFWYRQDPGLGLRLIYFSYDVKMKEKGDIPEGYSVSREKKERFSLILESASTNQTSMYLCASSFSQPQHFGDGTRLSIL.

This rearrangement joins TRBV7-8 to TRBJ2-7; D not certain. This CDR3 spans 15 amino acids. Germline V lookup: CDR1 SGHVS, CDR2 FQNEAQ. V lost 5 bases to trimming and J lost 3 bases, with 17 bases between them. The CDR3 DNA reads as TGTGCCAGCAGCGAGGCGGCGGATAGGATCTACGAGCAGTACTTC. Translated: CASSEAADRIYEQYF.

This clone showed up just a few times. The chain is built from TRBV19 and TRBJ2-6; 9 bases line up with TRBD1. CDR3 length: 16 amino acids. CDR1 and CDR2 (germline): LNHDA, SQIVND (reference sequence). With V trimmed by 6 bases and J by 2 bases, 5 bases remained unmatched. The CDR3: CASSNRQGAGANVLTF. The CDR3 DNA sequence: TGTGCCAGTAGCAACAGACAGGGGGCTGGGGCCAACGTCCTGACTTTC.

The rearrangement joins TRBV5-1 to TRBJ2-3; 11 bases match TRBD2. Per germline, CDR1 SGHRS and CDR2 YFSETQ. V dropped 1 base and J dropped 0; count of bases not matched to a gene: 13. This CDR3 region has 20 residues. CDR3 coding DNA: TGCGCCAGCAGCTTGAGAGCTAGCGGGGGGCTTGTCGCTAGCACAGATACGCAGTATTTT. As protein: CASSLRASGGLVASTDTQYF.

The chain has TRBV6-2 or TRBV6-3 and TRBJ2-5; 13 bases align to TRBD2. The germline gives CDR1 MNHEY, CDR2 SVGEGT. V shed 0 bases, J shed 5 bases, and the junction held 0 bases outside the gene matches. This CDR3 region has 15 residues. CDR3 loop: CASSYSTSGGETQYF. The CDR3 DNA is TGTGCCAGCAGTTACTCGACTAGCGGGGGGGAGACCCAGTACTTC.

The chain employs TRBV25-1 and TRBJ2-6; D may be TRBD1 (6 bases). Trimming shortened V by 5 bases and J by 0 bases, and 14 bases separated the two germline ends. CDR3 length: 17 amino acids. Germline V gives CDR1 MGHDK, CDR2 SYGVNS. CDR3 loop: CASSQGTSSSGANVLTF. Here the CDR3 DNA reads TGTGCCAGCAGTCAGGGGACATCCAGCTCTGGGGCCAACGTCCTGACTTTC.

The chain joins TRBV3-1 (or the pseudogene TRBV3-2) to TRBJ2-5; TRBD2 agrees at 7 bases. Germline trimming cut 6 bases from V and 4 bases from J; bases unmatched to any gene: 17. CDR3 length: 17 residues. Germline CDR1 is LGHDT and CDR2 is YNNKEL (reference sequence). CDR3 sequence: CASSKWGSAGEGETQYF. CDR3 in DNA: TGTGCCAGCAGTAAGTGGGGAAGTGCGGGAGAAGGAGAGACCCAGTACTTC.